These T cell receptor beta chains were read from a single sample in a study of Tregs in tolerant kidney transplant recipients. Profiled with immunoSEQ multiplex PCR; TCRdb holds only in-frame clones, not every one. The sample records 80,000 or so clones, over 75% being singletons. The input for sequencing was CD4+ T cells from blood (PBMCs), taken 24 months after the transplant. The receptors here all came from a human patient who received a combined kidney and bone marrow transplant. Some T cells may arise from the graft donor. CDR3s leave out the opening cysteine and the closing phenylalanine or tryptophan.

v_gene: TRBV25-1; j_gene: TRBJ1-4; CDR3aa: ASSEDRGFEKLF
v_gene: TRBV18; j_gene: TRBJ2-5; CDR3aa: ASSLWASSQETQY
v_gene: TRBV2; j_gene: TRBJ2-3; CDR3aa: ASSERTQGLDTQY
v_gene: TRBV5-4; j_gene: TRBJ2-5; CDR3aa: ATRTSGFVQTQY
v_gene: TRBV11-2; j_gene: TRBJ2-1; CDR3aa: ASSLRRDRGPHNEQF
v_gene: TRBV14; j_gene: TRBJ1-1; CDR3aa: ASSRAGGGTEAF
v_gene: TRBV5-1; j_gene: TRBJ1-2; CDR3aa: ASSKKGDPGFGYT
v_gene: TRBV7-2; j_gene: TRBJ2-5; CDR3aa: ASSLGRGTQY
v_gene: TRBV5-4; j_gene: TRBJ2-5; CDR3aa: ASRRETETQY
v_gene: TRBV7-2; j_gene: TRBJ2-7; CDR3aa: ASSWVDSPYLSYEQY
v_gene: TRBV4-1; j_gene: TRBJ1-2; CDR3aa: ASSQETGVSPGYT
v_gene: TRBV4-3; j_gene: TRBJ1-2; CDR3aa: ASSQADRTGGYT
v_gene: TRBV10-3; j_gene: TRBJ2-2; CDR3aa: AINRQEPNTGELF
v_gene: TRBV10-3; j_gene: TRBJ2-6; CDR3aa: AIGGTGANVLT
v_gene: TRBV5-1; j_gene: TRBJ1-1; CDR3aa: ASSLQGAVTEAF
v_gene: TRBV2; j_gene: TRBJ1-5; CDR3aa: ASSGQRNQPQH
v_gene: TRBV7-2; j_gene: TRBJ1-2; CDR3aa: ASSNNGGTVGGYT
v_gene: TRBV27; j_gene: TRBJ2-5; CDR3aa: ASSFRETQY